The clone carrying this TCR beta chain was counted between two and nine times. TCRdb analysed the 5' RACE reads with MiXCR anew, one entry per CDR3 protein. Altogether about 400,000 distinct CDR3 sequences are present, over 15% being singletons, with the ten largest covering 20% to 25%. This sample was included in a study of T-cell memory formation after mild COVID-19. CDR3 length: 17 residues. Germline CDR1 is SGHRS and CDR2 is YFSETQ. Trimming took 4 bases from V and 5 from J; bases not matched to a gene: 9. The TCR was taken from a man aged 18-30 years who had mild COVID-19 (a few samples of this study predate the infection). Cell type and time point are not known. The chain joins TRBV5-1 to TRBJ2-2, with TRBD2 identical over 12 bases. The source material was PBMCs or a T cell subset sorted from them (not recorded which). This CDR3 reads CASSVRTGTSGTGELFF. CDR3 DNA sequence: TGCGCCAGCAGCGTTCGAACCGGGACTAGCGGGACCGGGGAGCTGTTTTTT.